The 5 T cell receptor beta chains below come from one sample, sequenced in a study of CD8 T cells in Susac syndrome. A quantity of roughly 0.5 to 1 ug RNA underwent reverse transcription using random hexamers. One entry per CDR3 protein results from TCRdb running MiXCR on the immunoSEQ multiplex PCR reads. The top ten clones hold over 0.2% of a sample with some 120,000 distinct CDR3 sequences, around 94% of them seen once. Specimen: CD8+ T cells from PBMCs. Source of these receptors: a human donor with Susac syndrome.

The rearrangement joins TRBV12-3 or TRBV12-4 to TRBJ1-6; D is undetermined. The CDR3 contains 13 residues. V was trimmed by 6 bases and J by 10 bases, leaving 13 bases between them. CDR3 residues: CASSNTDNSPLHF. The CDR3 DNA reads as TGTGCCAGCAGCAACACTGACAACTCACCCCTCCACTTT.

The rearrangement joins TRBV2 to TRBJ2-7, with D perhaps TRBD1 (6 bases). Germline V gene data show CDR1 as SNHLY and CDR2 as FYNNEI. The CDR3 length is 13 residues. Trimming pared 6 bases from V and 12 bases from J, leaving 21 bases between. CDR3 coding DNA: TGTGCCAGCAGGGGACGGGACAACCCTACTTCGTACTTC. Protein product: CASRGRDNPTSYF.

This clonotype was counted once. The rearrangement joins TRBV30 to TRBJ2-2, with D possibly being TRBD2 (5 bases). Trimming shortened V by 3 bases and J by 6 bases, and 17 bases separated the two germline ends. The germline gives CDR1 GTSNPN, CDR2 SVGIG (reference sequence). CDR3 length: 15 residues. The CDR3 bases are TGTGCCTGGAGACCAGTCGGGGTGGAGGCCGGGGAGCTGTTTTTT. Its protein is CAWRPVGVEAGELFF.

The chain couples TRBV2 to TRBJ2-1; D uncertain. Trimming shortened V by 6 bases and J by 0 bases, and 6 bases separated the two germline ends. CDR1 is SNHLY, CDR2 FYNNEI, per germline. This CDR3 comprises 13 residues. CDR3 in amino acids: CASRGVSYNEQFF. The CDR3 bases are TGTGCCAGCAGGGGTGTCTCCTACAATGAGCAGTTCTTC.

The CDR3 region is CATSGPFGNEQYF. In nucleotides, the CDR3 is TGTGCCACCAGTGGGCCCTTTGGGAACGAGCAGTACTTC. The chain carries TRBV24-1 and TRBJ2-7; D ambiguous. CDR3 length: 13 residues. Germline-derived CDR1 and CDR2 are KGHDR and SFDVKD. V was trimmed by 5 bases and J by 5 bases, leaving 12 bases between them.